Given below is one T cell receptor (beta chain) in context. A few counts support this clonotype. No cognate antigen has been identified for it. Base qualities are missing; no much larger clone stands one base away. The CDR3 measures 16 amino acids from cysteine to phenylalanine. Just CDR3 DNA is preserved here, 48 bases in frame from base 1. Trimming removed 0 bases from V and 1 base from J, leaving 15 bases between the germline ends. CDR1 and CDR2 are read off the germline V gene as SQVTM and ANQGSEA. Stable Graves' hyperthyroidism was defined as the absence of progression to ophthalmopathy over 18 months of follow-up. Hyperthyroidism patients were newly diagnosed, with disease duration under 2 months, and aged 18 to 65 years. The study excluded patients with uncontrolled infections, other autoimmune diseases, pregnancy or lactation. Diagnoses were established on the basis of clinical symptoms, serum thyroxine and TRAb, thyroid ultrasound, and orbital computed tomography. Ficoll-Paque density gradient centrifugation was used to isolate PBMCs from 10 ml of fresh peripheral blood. Total RNA was extracted with Trizol reagent, and quality was checked on an Agilent 2100 Bioanalyzer.

The TCR beta CDR3 regions were amplified from RNA transcripts. For the first round of RT-PCR on the TCR CDR3, the HTBI primer set was used together with the Qiagen OneStep RT-PCR kit. The libraries were constructed in a second round of multiplex PCR and then size-selected and purified. Paired-end sequencing of the libraries was performed with 100 bp reads on an Illumina HiSeq2000. As for how the authors treated the data: Raw data were processed with SOAPnuke, discarding reads with adapters, uncalled bases, mean Phred below 15, or no exact constant-primer or identifier match. High-quality paired reads were merged using COPE v1.2.5, and each unique nucleotide sequence was defined as a clonotype. MiTCR v1.1 was used to align the clonotypes against IMGT TRBV, TRBD and TRBJ reference segments. Analysis was restricted to V-J combinations with a frequency above 0.0001, which covered 99.2% of repertoires. A TCS score was defined as the ratio of F50 (clonal expansion) to E x V (chaos), with BLOSUM62-based TCRdist applied between CDR3 peptides within each V-J. Welch's t-statistics and random forest reduced 500 to 550 V-J features to 13, which were used in a naive Bayes classifier (R e1071). TCRdb reprocessing: public reads trimmed at Q25 with fastp, clones called with MiXCR, in-frame beta chains kept. Entries are consolidated by CDR3 protein sequence, retaining the most common genes and DNA. The V and J calls were determined by TCRdb, not by the authors. The sample table holds about 710,000 distinct CDR3 sequences, of which about a sixth were seen once. The ten largest make up around 8% of the sample.

The data belong to a study of T cells in Graves' hyperthyroidism and ophthalmopathy (dated by TCRdb to about 2019). Notes on the research overall: Peripheral blood samples were taken at the time of initial diagnosis, prior to any treatment. To identify TCR V-J signatures that set the groups apart, the researchers used a discovery cohort of 90 to 100 patients, made up of under 45 with Graves' ophthalmopathy and 57 with stable Graves' hyperthyroidism. Prospective prediction of ophthalmopathy was tested in an independent validation cohort of 18 to 20 hyperthyroidism patients and 17 patients who later progressed to ophthalmopathy. For training and testing, the 100 or so patients in the discovery cohort were randomly divided in a 7:3 ratio. In addition, the study compared T-cell repertoires in thyroid tissue and in blood from over 5 Graves' hyperthyroidism patients. Following sampling, methimazole starting at 30 mg daily was given to hyperthyroidism patients, and high-dose intravenous methylprednisolone was given to ophthalmopathy patients. According to the paper, TCR Vbeta CDR3 sequencing was carried out on around 140 peripheral blood samples, which came from about 45 ophthalmopathy, roughly 75 hyperthyroidism and some 17 progressor patients. What the research found in general, with its limitations: No statistical method was used to fix the sample size in advance, and group allocation was not hidden from the investigators. Ophthalmopathy was separated from stable hyperthyroidism by a 13 V-J signature model, with over 85% sensitivity and approximately 84% specificity obtained in cross-validation and 80%/75% obtained in testing. In validation, progression to ophthalmopathy was predicted by the model with around 71% sensitivity and 72% to 80% specificity, a median of roughly 6 months before onset. Most expanded thyroid clonotypes (frequency above 0.001) were also detected in blood, suggesting blood repertoires may reflect thyroid immune responses.

The receptor was derived from a man aged 18 to 35 with Graves' hyperthyroidism. The sequence links TRBV29-1 to TRBJ1-1; a tentative D call is TRBD1 (6 bases match). Sequencing was done on a sample of blood. The CDR3 region has the sequence CSVEDRQATTNTEAFF. The DNA reads as follows: TGCAGCGTTGAAGATAGACAGGCGACGACGAACACTGAAGCTTTCTTT.